The entry below describes one TCR beta chain. What it recognizes is unknown. The sample is drawn from a study of response to subunit inactivated influenza vaccine. Study outcomes and limitations: Few additional T cells are recruited per seasonal influenza vaccination, authors suggested.

TCRdb ran MiXCR on the RT-PCR reads and lists one entry per CDR3 protein. The sample shows over 750,000 distinct CDR3 sequences, about 20% of them seen only once. Germline CDR1 SNHLY, CDR2 FYNNEI. This CDR3 is 15 amino acids long. Unmatched junction bases numbered 11, after V lost 6 bases and J lost 4 bases. The chain employs TRBV2 and TRBJ2-5, with TRBD1 identical over 7 bases. This specimen consisted of PBMCs from blood, obtained 5 to 6 days after vaccination. The TCR comes from a man in his fifties who received an inactivated influenza vaccine. DNA for the CDR3: TGTGCCAGCAGCCGAATCGGGACAGTAGGAGAGACCCAGTACTTC. Its translation is CASSRIGTVGETQYF.